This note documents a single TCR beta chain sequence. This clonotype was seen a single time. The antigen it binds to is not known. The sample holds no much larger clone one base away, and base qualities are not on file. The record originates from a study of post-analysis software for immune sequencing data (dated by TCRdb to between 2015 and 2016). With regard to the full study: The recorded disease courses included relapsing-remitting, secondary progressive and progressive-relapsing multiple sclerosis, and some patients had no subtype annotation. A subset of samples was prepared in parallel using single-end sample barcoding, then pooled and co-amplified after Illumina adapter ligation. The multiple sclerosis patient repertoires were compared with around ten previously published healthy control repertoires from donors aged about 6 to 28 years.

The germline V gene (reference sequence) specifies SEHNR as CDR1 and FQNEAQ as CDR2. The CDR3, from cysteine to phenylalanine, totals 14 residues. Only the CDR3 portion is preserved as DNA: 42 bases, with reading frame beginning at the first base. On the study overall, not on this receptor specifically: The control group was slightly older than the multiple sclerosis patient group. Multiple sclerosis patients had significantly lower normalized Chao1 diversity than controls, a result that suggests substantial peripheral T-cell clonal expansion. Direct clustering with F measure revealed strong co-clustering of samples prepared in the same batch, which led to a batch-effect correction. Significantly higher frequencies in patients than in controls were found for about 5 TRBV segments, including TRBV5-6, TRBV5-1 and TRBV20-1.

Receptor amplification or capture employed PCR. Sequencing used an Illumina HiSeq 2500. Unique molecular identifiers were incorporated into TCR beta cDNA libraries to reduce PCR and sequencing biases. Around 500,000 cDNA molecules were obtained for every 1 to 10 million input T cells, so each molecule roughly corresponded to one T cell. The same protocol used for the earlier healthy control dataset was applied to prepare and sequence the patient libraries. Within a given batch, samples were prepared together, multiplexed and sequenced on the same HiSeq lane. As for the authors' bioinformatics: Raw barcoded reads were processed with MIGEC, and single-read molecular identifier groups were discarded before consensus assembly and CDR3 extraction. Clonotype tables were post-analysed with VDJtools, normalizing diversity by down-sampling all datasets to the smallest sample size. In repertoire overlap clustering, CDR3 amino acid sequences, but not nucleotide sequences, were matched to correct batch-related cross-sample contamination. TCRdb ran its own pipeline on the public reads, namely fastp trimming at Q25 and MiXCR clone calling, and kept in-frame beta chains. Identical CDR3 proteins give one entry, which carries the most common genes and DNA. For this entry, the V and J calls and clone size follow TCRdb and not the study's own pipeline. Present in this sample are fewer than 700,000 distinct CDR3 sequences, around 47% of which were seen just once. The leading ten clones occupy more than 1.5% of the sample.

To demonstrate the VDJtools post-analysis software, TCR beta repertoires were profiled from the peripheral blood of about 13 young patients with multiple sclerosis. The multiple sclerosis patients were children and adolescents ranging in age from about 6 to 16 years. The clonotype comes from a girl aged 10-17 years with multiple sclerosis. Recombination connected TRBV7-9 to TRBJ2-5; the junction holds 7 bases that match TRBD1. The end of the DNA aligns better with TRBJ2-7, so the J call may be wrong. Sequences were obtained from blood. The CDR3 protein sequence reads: CASSSQTTGYEQYF. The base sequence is TGTGCCAGCAGCTCACAAACGACAGGGTACGAGCAGTACTTC.